These T cell receptor beta chains were read from a single sample in a study of spatial heterogeneity in lung cancer. Each CDR3 protein gets one entry after TCRdb re-called the 5' RACE reads with MiXCR. Of some 4,900 distinct CDR3 sequences in the sample, 13% were seen once. The sample here was lung tumor tissue, taken at surgery. The receptor set was obtained from a female donor with early-stage non-small cell lung cancer. Each CDR3 is given with its conserved first and last residue. The D gene is left open where the match is weak. The size entry is marked missing in some rows and otherwise reads once, few, many or a size class.

J gene: TRBJ2-1
V gene: TRBV7-9
CDR3 length: 13
D gene: TRBD1
clone size: NA
CDR3 protein: CASSPGTANEQFF
CDR3 DNA: TGTGCCAGCAGCCCCGGGACAGCCAATGAGCAGTTCTTC

J gene: TRBJ2-3
V gene: TRBV6-5
CDR3 length: 16
D gene: TRBD2
clone size: medium-sized
CDR3 protein: CASSDLLAGSSDTQYF
CDR3 DNA: TGTGCCAGCAGTGACCTCTTAGCGGGGTCTTCAGATACGCAGTATTTT

J gene: TRBJ2-6
V gene: TRBV30
CDR3 length: 13
D gene: NA
clone size: many
CDR3 protein: CAWAGSGANVLTF
CDR3 DNA: TGTGCCTGGGCAGGGTCTGGGGCCAACGTCCTGACTTTC

J gene: TRBJ1-3
V gene: TRBV3-1
CDR3 length: 16
D gene: NA
clone size: medium-sized
CDR3 protein: CASSQDTGSSGNTIYF
CDR3 DNA: TGTGCCAGCAGCCAAGATACGGGAAGCTCTGGAAACACCATATATTTT

J gene: TRBJ2-7
V gene: TRBV2
CDR3 length: 14
D gene: TRBD1
clone size: few
CDR3 protein: CASSRGQLSYEQYF
CDR3 DNA: TGTGCCAGCAGTAGGGGACAGCTCTCCTACGAGCAGTACTTC

J gene: TRBJ2-7
V gene: TRBV5-4
CDR3 length: 13
D gene: TRBD2
clone size: NA
CDR3 protein: CASRRGGLYEQYF
CDR3 DNA: TGTGCCAGCAGACGGGGGGGCCTGTACGAGCAGTACTTC

J gene: TRBJ1-1
V gene: TRBV18
CDR3 length: 12
D gene: NA
clone size: NA
CDR3 protein: CASSPNRGEAFF
CDR3 DNA: TGTGCCAGCTCCCCCAATCGGGGAGAAGCTTTCTTT

J gene: TRBJ2-3
V gene: TRBV2
CDR3 length: 18
D gene: TRBD2
clone size: NA
CDR3 protein: CAIVLAGGPKPSTDTQYF
CDR3 DNA: TGTGCCATCGTACTAGCGGGGGGGCCGAAACCTAGCACAGATACGCAGTATTTT

J gene: TRBJ1-1
V gene: TRBV18
CDR3 length: 13
D gene: NA
clone size: medium-sized
CDR3 protein: CASSPGQNTEAFF
CDR3 DNA: TGTGCCAGCTCGCCCGGACAGAACACTGAAGCTTTCTTT

J gene: TRBJ2-1
V gene: TRBV27
CDR3 length: 15
D gene: NA
clone size: NA
CDR3 protein: CASSQYSGAYNEQFF
CDR3 DNA: TGTGCCAGCAGTCAATATAGCGGAGCCTACAATGAGCAGTTCTTC

J gene: TRBJ1-3
V gene: TRBV27
CDR3 length: 13
D gene: NA
clone size: few
CDR3 protein: CASSLIFGNTIYF
CDR3 DNA: TGTGCCAGCAGTTTAATATTTGGAAACACCATATATTTT

J gene: TRBJ2-5
V gene: TRBV7-8
CDR3 length: 15
D gene: NA
clone size: medium-sized
CDR3 protein: CASSSRDGRRETQYF
CDR3 DNA: TGTGCCAGCAGCTCCCGGGACGGAAGGAGGGAGACCCAGTACTTC

J gene: TRBJ2-7
V gene: TRBV7-2
CDR3 length: 14
D gene: TRBD1
clone size: large
CDR3 protein: CASSVGQGVLEQYF
CDR3 DNA: TGTGCCAGCAGCGTAGGACAGGGGGTACTTGAGCAGTACTTC

J gene: TRBJ1-5
V gene: TRBV12-3/TRBV12-4
CDR3 length: 15
D gene: NA
clone size: NA
CDR3 protein: CASSFGTGSNQPQHF
CDR3 DNA: TGTGCCAGCAGTTTTGGGACGGGGAGCAATCAGCCCCAGCATTTT

J gene: TRBJ1-6
V gene: TRBV7-8
CDR3 length: 18
D gene: NA
clone size: few
CDR3 protein: CASSVPTQKSSYNSPLHF
CDR3 DNA: TGTGCCAGCAGCGTTCCGACTCAAAAGAGCTCCTATAATTCACCCCTCCACTTT

J gene: TRBJ2-7
V gene: TRBV7-3
CDR3 length: 15
D gene: TRBD1
clone size: many
CDR3 protein: CASSLSRTGIYEQYF
CDR3 DNA: TGTGCCAGCAGCTTATCCCGGACAGGGATTTACGAGCAGTACTTC

J gene: TRBJ2-3
V gene: TRBV5-4
CDR3 length: 15
D gene: NA
clone size: medium-sized
CDR3 protein: CASSLESERTDTQYF
CDR3 DNA: TGTGCCAGCAGCTTGGAGTCCGAGAGAACAGATACGCAGTATTTT

J gene: TRBJ1-1
V gene: TRBV24-1
CDR3 length: 13
D gene: NA
clone size: medium-sized
CDR3 protein: CATGAYMNTEAFF
CDR3 DNA: TGTGCCACCGGGGCCTACATGAACACTGAAGCTTTCTTT

J gene: TRBJ1-2
V gene: TRBV28
CDR3 length: 20
D gene: TRBD1
clone size: medium-sized
CDR3 protein: CASSDLRQGLNRPGGYGYTF
CDR3 DNA: TGTGCCAGCAGTGATCTCCGACAGGGCTTGAATCGCCCAGGCGGCTATGGCTACACCTTC

J gene: TRBJ2-7
V gene: TRBV6-6
CDR3 length: 12
D gene: NA
clone size: NA
CDR3 protein: CACHPGGSEQYF
CDR3 DNA: TGTGCCTGCCACCCTGGGGGGTCCGAGCAGTACTTC

J gene: TRBJ1-3
V gene: TRBV9
CDR3 length: 16
D gene: NA
clone size: many
CDR3 protein: CASSVGVEGTGNTIYF
CDR3 DNA: TGTGCCAGCAGCGTAGGAGTCGAGGGTACTGGAAACACCATATATTTT

J gene: TRBJ1-5
V gene: TRBV5-1
CDR3 length: 18
D gene: NA
clone size: medium-sized
CDR3 protein: CASSLEGLGIGGNQPQHF
CDR3 DNA: TGCGCCAGCAGCTTGGAGGGTTTGGGGATTGGCGGCAATCAGCCCCAGCATTTT

J gene: TRBJ1-1
V gene: TRBV7-9
CDR3 length: 13
D gene: NA
clone size: medium-sized
CDR3 protein: CASSLPSQTEAFF
CDR3 DNA: TGTGCCAGCAGCCTACCGTCTCAGACTGAAGCTTTCTTT

J gene: TRBJ2-7
V gene: TRBV6-1
CDR3 length: 14
D gene: TRBD2
clone size: many
CDR3 protein: CASSFERGPYEQYF
CDR3 DNA: TGTGCCAGCAGCTTCGAGCGGGGGCCATACGAGCAGTACTTC

J gene: TRBJ2-5
V gene: TRBV20-1
CDR3 length: 15
D gene: NA
clone size: medium-sized
CDR3 protein: CSASDGGGAQETQYF
CDR3 DNA: TGCAGTGCATCCGATGGGGGGGGCGCCCAAGAGACCCAGTACTTC

J gene: TRBJ1-2
V gene: TRBV13
CDR3 length: 15
D gene: TRBD1
clone size: medium-sized
CDR3 protein: CASSLTGGNYYGYTF
CDR3 DNA: TGTGCCAGCAGCCTTACAGGGGGAAACTACTATGGCTACACCTTC

J gene: TRBJ2-5
V gene: TRBV6-1
CDR3 length: 12
D gene: NA
clone size: medium-sized
CDR3 protein: CASLRDRGTQYF
CDR3 DNA: TGTGCCAGCTTGAGGGACCGGGGGACCCAGTACTTC

J gene: TRBJ2-5
V gene: TRBV6-2/TRBV6-3
CDR3 length: 13
D gene: NA
clone size: medium-sized
CDR3 protein: CASLKGGFETQYF
CDR3 DNA: TGTGCCAGCTTAAAGGGGGGTTTCGAGACCCAGTACTTC

J gene: TRBJ2-3
V gene: TRBV28
CDR3 length: 14
D gene: NA
clone size: medium-sized
CDR3 protein: CASSFLSGTDTQYF
CDR3 DNA: TGTGCCAGCAGTTTCCTATCGGGGACAGATACGCAGTATTTT

J gene: TRBJ2-5
V gene: TRBV6-1
CDR3 length: 19
D gene: TRBD1
clone size: medium-sized
CDR3 protein: CASSQRGRGAQLGIETQYF
CDR3 DNA: TGTGCCAGCAGTCAGAGGGGGCGAGGGGCCCAACTCGGGATCGAGACCCAGTACTTC

J gene: TRBJ1-4
V gene: TRBV7-6
CDR3 length: 14
D gene: TRBD1
clone size: medium-sized
CDR3 protein: CASSLGTGGEKLFF
CDR3 DNA: TGTGCCAGCAGCTTAGGGACAGGGGGTGAAAAACTGTTTTTT

J gene: TRBJ2-7
V gene: TRBV11-2
CDR3 length: 14
D gene: TRBD1
clone size: large
CDR3 protein: CASRGQGEAYEQYF
CDR3 DNA: TGTGCCAGCAGGGGACAGGGCGAAGCCTACGAGCAGTACTTC

J gene: TRBJ1-1
V gene: TRBV7-2
CDR3 length: 13
D gene: NA
clone size: medium-sized
CDR3 protein: CASGRQGSTEAFF
CDR3 DNA: TGTGCCAGCGGACGGCAGGGGAGCACTGAAGCTTTCTTT

J gene: TRBJ2-6
V gene: TRBV5-6
CDR3 length: 16
D gene: NA
clone size: many
CDR3 protein: CASSLEPGDGANVLTF
CDR3 DNA: TGTGCCAGCAGCTTGGAGCCAGGGGATGGGGCCAACGTCCTGACTTTC

J gene: TRBJ1-3
V gene: TRBV7-6
CDR3 length: 16
D gene: NA
clone size: many
CDR3 protein: CASSLGVPPSGNTIYF
CDR3 DNA: TGTGCCAGCAGCTTAGGGGTACCCCCCTCTGGAAACACCATATATTTT

J gene: TRBJ1-5
V gene: TRBV28
CDR3 length: 15
D gene: TRBD1
clone size: medium-sized
CDR3 protein: CASSGEGQGSQPQHF
CDR3 DNA: TGTGCCAGCAGTGGGGAAGGACAGGGATCTCAGCCCCAGCATTTT

J gene: TRBJ2-5
V gene: TRBV3-1
CDR3 length: 14
D gene: TRBD2
clone size: many
CDR3 protein: CASRLAGARETQYF
CDR3 DNA: TGTGCCAGCAGACTAGCGGGGGCCAGAGAGACCCAGTACTTC

J gene: TRBJ1-3
V gene: TRBV6-1
CDR3 length: 14
D gene: NA
clone size: medium-sized
CDR3 protein: CASSEFELGNTIYF
CDR3 DNA: TGTGCCAGCAGTGAATTCGAGCTCGGAAACACCATATATTTT

J gene: TRBJ2-5
V gene: TRBV18
CDR3 length: 12
D gene: NA
clone size: many
CDR3 protein: CASSPLGETQYF
CDR3 DNA: TGTGCCAGCTCACCCCTAGGAGAGACCCAGTACTTC

J gene: TRBJ1-2
V gene: TRBV9
CDR3 length: 15
D gene: NA
clone size: large
CDR3 protein: CASSSDPDMSNGYTF
CDR3 DNA: TGTGCCAGCAGCTCAGACCCGGACATGTCTAATGGCTACACCTTC

J gene: TRBJ2-2
V gene: TRBV20-1
CDR3 length: 16
D gene: TRBD1
clone size: medium-sized
CDR3 protein: CSARELRQGTTGELFF
CDR3 DNA: TGCAGTGCTAGAGAGTTAAGACAGGGTACCACCGGGGAGCTGTTTTTT

J gene: TRBJ1-6
V gene: TRBV11-2
CDR3 length: 15
D gene: NA
clone size: NA
CDR3 protein: CASSHPGREISPLHF
CDR3 DNA: TGTGCCAGCAGCCACCCGGGACGTGAGATTTCACCCCTCCACTTC

J gene: TRBJ2-3
V gene: TRBV20-1
CDR3 length: 13
D gene: NA
clone size: NA
CDR3 protein: CSAQQGITDTQYF
CDR3 DNA: TGCAGTGCTCAACAGGGAATCACAGATACGCAGTATTTT

J gene: TRBJ2-4
V gene: TRBV5-6
CDR3 length: 15
D gene: NA
clone size: NA
CDR3 protein: CASSLAGGHENIQYF
CDR3 DNA: TGTGCCAGCAGCTTGGCCGGGGGCCATGAAAACATTCAGTACTTC

J gene: TRBJ2-3
V gene: TRBV6-6
CDR3 length: 17
D gene: TRBD2
clone size: NA
CDR3 protein: CASSYPPGAGGTDTQYF
CDR3 DNA: TGTGCCAGCAGTTATCCTCCCGGGGCGGGGGGCACAGATACGCAGTATTTT